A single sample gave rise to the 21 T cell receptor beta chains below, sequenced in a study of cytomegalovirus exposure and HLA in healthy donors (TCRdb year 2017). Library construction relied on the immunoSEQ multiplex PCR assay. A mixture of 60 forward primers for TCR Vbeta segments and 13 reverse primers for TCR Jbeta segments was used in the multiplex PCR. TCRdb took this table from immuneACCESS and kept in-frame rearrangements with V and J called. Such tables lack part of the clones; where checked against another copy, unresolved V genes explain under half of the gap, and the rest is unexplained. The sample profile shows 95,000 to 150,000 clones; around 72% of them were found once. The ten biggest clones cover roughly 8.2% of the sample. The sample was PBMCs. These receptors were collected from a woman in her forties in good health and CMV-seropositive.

For the CDR3, the DNA is TGTGCCAGCAGCTTATTTACAGGGGGGAATGATGAAGCTTTCTTT. It translates to CASSLFTGGNDEAFF. V gene TRBV7-2 combines with J gene TRBJ1-1; 8 positions agree with TRBD1. The V and J ends lost 2 bases and 7 bases, in that order; junction bases with no gene match: 9. CDR1 is SGHTA and CDR2 is FQGNSA in the germline V gene. The CDR3 runs to 15 residues.

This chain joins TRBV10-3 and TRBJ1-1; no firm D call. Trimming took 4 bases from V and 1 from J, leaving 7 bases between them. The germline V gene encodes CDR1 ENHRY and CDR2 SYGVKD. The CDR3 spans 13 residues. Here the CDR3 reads CAISVVENTEAFF. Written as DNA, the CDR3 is TGTGCCATCAGTGTGGTAGAGAACACTGAAGCTTTCTTT.

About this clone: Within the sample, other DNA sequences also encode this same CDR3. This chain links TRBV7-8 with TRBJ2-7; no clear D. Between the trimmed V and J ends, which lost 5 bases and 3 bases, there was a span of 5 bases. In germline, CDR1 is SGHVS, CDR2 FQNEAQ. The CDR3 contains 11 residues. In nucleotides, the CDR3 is TGTGCCAGCAGCCCTAACTACGAGCAGTACTTC. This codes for CASSPNYEQYF. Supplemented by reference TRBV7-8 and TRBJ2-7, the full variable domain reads GAGVSQSPRYKVAKRGQDVALRCDPISGHVSLFWYQQALGQGPEFLTYFQNEAQLDKSGLPSDRFFAERPEGSVSTLKIQRTQQEDSAVYLCASSPNYEQYFGPGTRLTVT.

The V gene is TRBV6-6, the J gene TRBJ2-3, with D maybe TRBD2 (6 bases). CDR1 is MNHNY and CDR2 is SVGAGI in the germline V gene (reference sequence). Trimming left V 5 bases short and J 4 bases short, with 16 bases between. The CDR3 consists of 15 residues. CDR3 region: CASSPLEGKADTQYF. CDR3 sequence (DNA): TGTGCCAGCAGTCCACTGGAGGGGAAGGCAGATACGCAGTATTTT.

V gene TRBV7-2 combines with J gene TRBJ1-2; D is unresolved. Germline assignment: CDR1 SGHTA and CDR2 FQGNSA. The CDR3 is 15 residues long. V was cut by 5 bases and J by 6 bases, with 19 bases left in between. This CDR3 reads CASSPAGGGSHGYTF. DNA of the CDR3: TGTGCCAGCAGCCCAGCCGGCGGAGGGAGCCATGGCTACACCTTC.

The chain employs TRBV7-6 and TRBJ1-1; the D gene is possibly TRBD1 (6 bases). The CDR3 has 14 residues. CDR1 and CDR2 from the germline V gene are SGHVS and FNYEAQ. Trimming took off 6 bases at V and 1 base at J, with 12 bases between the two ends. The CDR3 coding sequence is TGTGCCAGCAGTCTAGCGGGACAGAACACTGAAGCTTTCTTT. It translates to CASSLAGQNTEAFF.

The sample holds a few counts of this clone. The CDR3 DNA reads as TGTGCCATCAGGGGCAGCTCTTCCGGAAACACCATATATTTT. Protein sequence: CAIRGSSSGNTIYF. The rearrangement links TRBV10-3 to TRBJ1-3, with unresolved D. The CDR3 covers 14 residues. V lost 6 bases and J 4 bases, leaving 13 bases between the germline ends. The germline V gene has CDR1 ENHRY and CDR2 SYGVKD.

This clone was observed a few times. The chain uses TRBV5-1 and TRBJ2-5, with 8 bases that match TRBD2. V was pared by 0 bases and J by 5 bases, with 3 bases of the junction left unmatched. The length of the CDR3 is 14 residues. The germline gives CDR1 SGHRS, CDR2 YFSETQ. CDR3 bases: TGCGCCAGCAGCTTGGGGACTAGCCCTGAGACCCAGTACTTC. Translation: CASSLGTSPETQYF.

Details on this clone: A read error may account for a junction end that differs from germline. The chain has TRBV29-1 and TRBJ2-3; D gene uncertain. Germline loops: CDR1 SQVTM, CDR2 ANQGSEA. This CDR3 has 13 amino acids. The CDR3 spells CSVEIQEQDMQYF. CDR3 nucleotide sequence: TGCAGCGTTGAGATCCAAGAGCAAGATATGCAGTATTTT.

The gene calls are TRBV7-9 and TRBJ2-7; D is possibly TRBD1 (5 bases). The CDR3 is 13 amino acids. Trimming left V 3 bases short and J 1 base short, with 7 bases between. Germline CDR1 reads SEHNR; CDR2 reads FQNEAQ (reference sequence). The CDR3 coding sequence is TGTGCCAGCAGCTTCAGGGAATCCTACGAGCAGTACTTC. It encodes CASSFRESYEQYF.

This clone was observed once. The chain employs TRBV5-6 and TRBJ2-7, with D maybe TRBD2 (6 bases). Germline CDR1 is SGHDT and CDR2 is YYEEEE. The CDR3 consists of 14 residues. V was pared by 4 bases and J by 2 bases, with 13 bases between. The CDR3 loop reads CASSAAGPTYEQYF. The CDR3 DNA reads TGTGCCAGCAGCGCCGCGGGGCCTACCTACGAGCAGTACTTC. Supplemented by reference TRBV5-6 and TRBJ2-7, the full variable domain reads DAGVTQSPTHLIKTRGQQVTLRCSPKSGHDTVSWYQQALGQGPQFIFQYYEEEERQRGNFPDRFSGHQFPNYSSELNVNALLLGDSALYLCASSAAGPTYEQYFGPGTRLTVT.

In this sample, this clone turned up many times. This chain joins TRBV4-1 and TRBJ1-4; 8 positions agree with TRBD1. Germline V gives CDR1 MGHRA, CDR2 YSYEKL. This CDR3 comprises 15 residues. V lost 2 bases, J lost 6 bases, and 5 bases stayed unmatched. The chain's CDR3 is CASSQSGTGDEKLFF. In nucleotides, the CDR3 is TGCGCCAGCAGCCAAAGCGGGACAGGAGATGAAAAACTGTTTTTT.

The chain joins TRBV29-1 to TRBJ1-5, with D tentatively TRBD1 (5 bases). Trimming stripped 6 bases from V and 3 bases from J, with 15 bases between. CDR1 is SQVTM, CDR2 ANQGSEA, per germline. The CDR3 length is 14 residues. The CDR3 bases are TGCAGCGTCTCAGAGGCGGGACTCAATCAGCCCCAGCATTTT. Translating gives CSVSEAGLNQPQHF.

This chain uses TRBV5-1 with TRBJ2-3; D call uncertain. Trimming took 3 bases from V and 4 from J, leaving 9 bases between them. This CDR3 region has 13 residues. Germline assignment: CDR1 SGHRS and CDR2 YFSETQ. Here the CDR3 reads CASSSVPSDTQYF. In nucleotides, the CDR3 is TGCGCCAGCAGCTCCGTCCCGTCAGATACGCAGTATTTT.

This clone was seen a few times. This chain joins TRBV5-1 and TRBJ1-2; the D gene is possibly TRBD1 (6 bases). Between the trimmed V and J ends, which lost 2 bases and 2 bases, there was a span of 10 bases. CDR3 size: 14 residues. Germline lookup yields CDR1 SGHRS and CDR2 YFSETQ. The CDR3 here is CASSFLQGNYGYTF. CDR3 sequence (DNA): TGCGCCAGCAGCTTCTTACAGGGAAACTATGGCTACACCTTC.

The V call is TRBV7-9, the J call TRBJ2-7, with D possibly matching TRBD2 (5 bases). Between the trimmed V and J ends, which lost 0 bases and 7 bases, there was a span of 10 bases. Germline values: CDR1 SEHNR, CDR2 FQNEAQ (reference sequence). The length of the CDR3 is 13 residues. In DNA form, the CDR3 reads TGTGCCAGCAGCTTAGCCGGGATTGGGGAGCAGTACTTC. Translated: CASSLAGIGEQYF.

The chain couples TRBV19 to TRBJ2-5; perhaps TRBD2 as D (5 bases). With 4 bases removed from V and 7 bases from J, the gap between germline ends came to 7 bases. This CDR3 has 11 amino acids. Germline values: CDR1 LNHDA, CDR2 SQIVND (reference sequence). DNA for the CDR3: TGTGCCAGTAGTAACCGGGGGACCCAGTACTTC. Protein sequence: CASSNRGTQYF.

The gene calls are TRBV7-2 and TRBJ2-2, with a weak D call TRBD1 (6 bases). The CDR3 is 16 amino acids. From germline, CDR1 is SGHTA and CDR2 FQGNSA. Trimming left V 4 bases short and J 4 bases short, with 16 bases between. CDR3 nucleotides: TGTGCCAGCAGCTCCTCCTCAGGGGCGAGCACCGGGGAGCTGTTTTTT. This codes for CASSSSSGASTGELFF. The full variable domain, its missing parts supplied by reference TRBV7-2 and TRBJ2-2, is GAGVSQSPSNKVTEKGKDVELRCDPISGHTALYWYRQSLGQGLEFLIYFQGNSAPDKSGLPSDRFSAERTGGSVSTLTIQRTQQEDSAVYLCASSSSSGASTGELFFGEGSRLTVL.

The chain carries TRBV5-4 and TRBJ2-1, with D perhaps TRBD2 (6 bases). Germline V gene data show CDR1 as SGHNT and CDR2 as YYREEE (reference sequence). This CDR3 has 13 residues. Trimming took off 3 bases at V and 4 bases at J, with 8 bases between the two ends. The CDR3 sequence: CASSSGTYNEQFF. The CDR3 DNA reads TGTGCCAGCAGCTCCGGGACTTACAATGAGCAGTTCTTC.

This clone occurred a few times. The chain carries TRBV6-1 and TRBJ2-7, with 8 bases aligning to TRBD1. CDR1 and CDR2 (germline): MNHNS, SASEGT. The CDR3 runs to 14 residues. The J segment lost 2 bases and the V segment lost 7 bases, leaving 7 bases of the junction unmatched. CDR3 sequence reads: CASNRDRSAYEQYF. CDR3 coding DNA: TGTGCCAGCAATCGGGACAGGTCAGCCTACGAGCAGTACTTC.

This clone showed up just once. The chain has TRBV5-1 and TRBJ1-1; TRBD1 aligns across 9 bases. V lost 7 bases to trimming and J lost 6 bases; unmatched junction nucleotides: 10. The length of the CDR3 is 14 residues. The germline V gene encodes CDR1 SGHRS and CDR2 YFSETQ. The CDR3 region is CASGRGQGSAEAFF. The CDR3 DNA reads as TGCGCCAGCGGTCGTGGACAGGGGTCGGCTGAAGCTTTCTTT.